This T cell receptor (beta chain) was sequenced in a study of shared clonotypes between healthy human individuals. Overall study findings and caveats: Generally, estimated richness proved larger in naive subsets than it did in memory subsets. A limitation of the genetic and exposure-history diversity represented arose from few donors. Among non-shared clonotypes, generation probabilities were lower than among those shared by all four donors.

CD4+ cells were split into CD45RA+ naive and CD45RA-negative memory subsets. Points on this clone: What it binds is not known.

With 5 bases clipped from V and 6 bases from J, the junction kept 9 bases outside the gene matches. Looked up from germline, CDR1 is SGHNT and CDR2 is YYREEE (reference sequence). The CDR3 is 15 amino acids. The repertoire was sequenced with immunoSEQ multiplex PCR; TCRdb's copy has only in-frame clones and lacks some. This table has roughly 2,300,000 clones, just under 95% appearing once. The chain carries TRBV5-4 and TRBJ1-2, with 11 nucleotides matching TRBD1. Sequences were obtained from naive CD4+ T cells from PBMCs. Subset of the sample: CD45RA+ positively selected. This sequence originates from a man aged 18 to 30 in good health. Some clones in this sample may be carry-over from other donors' samples. The CDR3 reads CASSYGQGAQDGYTF. The CDR3 nucleotides read TGTGCCAGCAGTTACGGACAGGGGGCGCAAGATGGCTACACCTTC.